This TCR beta chain was observed in a study of cytomegalovirus exposure and HLA in healthy donors. PCR primers comprised 60 Vbeta and 13 Jbeta primers. TCRdb keeps only in-frame clones here, not all; method: immunoSEQ multiplex PCR. Found here are around 46,000 clones; the top ten clones hold about 1%. Germline V CDR1 and CDR2: MNHEY, SVGAGI. This CDR3 is built from 15 residues. The chain couples TRBV6-5 to TRBJ2-5, with 8 bases fitting TRBD2. The last part of the DNA fits TRBJ2-7 better; the J call may be wrong. This receptor was identified in a woman aged 40 to 49 in good health and CMV-seronegative. Sequenced input: PBMCs. The CDR3: CASSPLSGNLYEQYF. CDR3 nucleotides: TGTGCCAGCAGCCCCCTTAGCGGGAACCTCTACGAGCAGTACTTC.